The 2 T cell receptor beta chains presented below share a single source sample, sequenced in a study of T-cell memory formation after mild COVID-19. Each CDR3 protein gets one entry after TCRdb re-called the 5' RACE reads with MiXCR. Among approximately 300,000 distinct CDR3 sequences listed, 15% were seen once. Sequencing input: PBMCs or a T cell subset sorted from them (not recorded which). These receptors came from a man in his late teens or twenties who had mild COVID-19 (a few samples of this study predate the infection). Cell type and time point are not known.

This chain connects TRBV6-2 or TRBV6-3 to TRBJ2-2; 12 bases map to TRBD1. Germline CDR1 MNHEY, CDR2 SVGEGT. V was clipped by 5 bases and J by 6 bases; unmatched bases: 7. The CDR3 runs 16 residues. As DNA, the CDR3 is TGTGCCAGCAGTGCTCCGGGACAGGGGGCCGCCGGGGAGCTGTTTTTT. Residues: CASSAPGQGAAGELFF.

V gene TRBV7-2 combines with J gene TRBJ2-5; TRBD1 matches 9 bases. In germline, CDR1 is SGHTA, CDR2 FQGNSA. V dropped 1 base and J dropped 4; count of bases not matched to a gene: 4. There are 15 residues in the CDR3. The DNA of the CDR3 is TGTGCCAGCAGCTTAGACAGGGGGCTTGGAGAGACCCAGTACTTC. This encodes CASSLDRGLGETQYF.